This T cell receptor beta chain was captured in a study of cytomegalovirus exposure and HLA in healthy donors. Both 60 Vbeta primers and 13 Jbeta primers went into the PCR. This table comes from immunoSEQ multiplex PCR, and its TCRdb copy is limited to in-frame clones, with some not included. Here the sample spans 90,000 to 100,000 clones, around 69% being singletons. The CDR3 loop spans 14 amino acids. Germline-derived CDR1 and CDR2 are LNHDA and SQIVND (reference sequence). V was pared by 8 bases and J by 5 bases, with 19 bases between. This clone has only a few counts. Antigen: not known. Overall study findings and caveats: A later analysis linked a missense DCLRE1C variant to TCR beta V- and J-gene trimming. The study designated roughly 160 TCR beta chains cytomegalovirus-associated. Rare TCR sequences predominated, though certain public TCRs were found in many donors. Segments of the TCR beta V type were, in most cases, productive about 87% or about 30% of the time in an earlier analysis.

This clonotype originated in a woman in her sixties in good health and CMV-seropositive. The sample consisted of PBMCs. V usage is TRBV19 and J usage is TRBJ2-7; D is possibly TRBD2 (6 bases). The CDR3 protein is CASRRDSGRDEQYF. The CDR3 DNA reads as TGTGCCAGTCGCAGGGACTCTGGTCGCGACGAGCAGTACTTC. The full variable domain, completed using reference TRBV19 and TRBJ2-7, is DGGITQSPKYLFRKEGQNVTLSCEQNLNHDAMYWYRQDPGQGLRLIYYSQIVNDFQKGDIAEGYSVSREKKESFPLTVTSAQKNPTAFYLCASRRDSGRDEQYFGPGTRLTVT.